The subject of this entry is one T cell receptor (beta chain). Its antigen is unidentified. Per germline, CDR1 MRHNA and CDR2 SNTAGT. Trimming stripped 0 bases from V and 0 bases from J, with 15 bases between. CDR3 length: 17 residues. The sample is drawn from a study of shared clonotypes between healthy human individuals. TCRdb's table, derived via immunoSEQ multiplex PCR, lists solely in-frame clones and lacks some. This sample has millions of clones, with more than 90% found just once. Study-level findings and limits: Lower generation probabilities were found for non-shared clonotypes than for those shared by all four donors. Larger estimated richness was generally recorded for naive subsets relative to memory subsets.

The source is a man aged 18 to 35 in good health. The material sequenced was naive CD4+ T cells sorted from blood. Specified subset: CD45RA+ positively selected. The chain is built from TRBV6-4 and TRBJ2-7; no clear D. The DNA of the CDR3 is TGTGCCAGCAGTGACTCGATGAGGCAAGGCGGCTCCTACGAGCAGTACTTC. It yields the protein CASSDSMRQGGSYEQYF.